This TCR beta chain was sequenced for a study of shared clonotypes between healthy human individuals. Investigators divided CD4+ cells into CD45RA+ naive and CD45RA-negative memory subsets. The data were produced by immunoSEQ multiplex PCR, yet TCRdb's version contains in-frame clones alone and is incomplete. The sample holds about 340,000 clones, about 70% seen once. Germline-derived CDR1 and CDR2 are MNHGY and SVAAGI. This CDR3 is 15 amino acids long. In regard to this clone: This likely reflects a read error, since a far larger clone is one base away. Other DNA sequences in this specimen translate into the identical CDR3.

This chain joins TRBV6-9 and TRBJ1-3; D gene uncertain. The sample comprised memory CD4+ T cells sorted from blood. The sample's subset: CD45RA-negative fraction. This clonotype originated in a man aged 30 to 39 in good health. The CDR3 DNA reads TGTGCCAGCCGGCCGGGGATGAACTCTGGAAATACCATATATTTT. This encodes CASRPGMNSGNTIYF.